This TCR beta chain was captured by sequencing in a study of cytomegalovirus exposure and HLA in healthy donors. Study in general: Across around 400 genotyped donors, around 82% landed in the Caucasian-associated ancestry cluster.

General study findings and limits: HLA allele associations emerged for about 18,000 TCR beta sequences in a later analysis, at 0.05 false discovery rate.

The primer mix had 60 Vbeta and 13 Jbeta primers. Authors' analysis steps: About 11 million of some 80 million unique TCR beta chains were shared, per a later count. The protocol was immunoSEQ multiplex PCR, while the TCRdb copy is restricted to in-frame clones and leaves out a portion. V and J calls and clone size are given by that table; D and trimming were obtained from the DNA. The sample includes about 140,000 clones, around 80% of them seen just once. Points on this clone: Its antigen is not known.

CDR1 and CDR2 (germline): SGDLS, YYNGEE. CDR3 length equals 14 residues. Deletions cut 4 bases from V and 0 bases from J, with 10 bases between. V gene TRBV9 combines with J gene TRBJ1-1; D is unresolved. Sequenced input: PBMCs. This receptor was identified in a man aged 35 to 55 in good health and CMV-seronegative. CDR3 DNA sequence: TGTGCCAGCAGCCGGGGTAACATGAACACTGAAGCTTTCTTT. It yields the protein CASSRGNMNTEAFF. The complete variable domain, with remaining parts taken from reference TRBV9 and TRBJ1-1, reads DSGVTQTPKHLITATGQRVTLRCSPRSGDLSVYWYQQSLDQGLQFLIQYYNGEERAKGNILERFSAQQFPDLHSELNLSSLELGDSALYFCASSRGNMNTEAFFGQGTRLTVV.